The sequence of this T cell receptor beta chain was determined in a study of T cells after yellow fever vaccination. Study as a whole: Fractions with few cells were prepared using SMART-Seq v4 Ultra Low Input.

Study-wide points: Subsequent booster samples again held most clones from primary vaccination (96% CD4, nearly 90% CD8). In FACS-sorted repertoires, abundant clonotypes from the bulk population could appear as contaminants.

V dropped 6 bases and J dropped 6 bases, with 7 bases sitting between them. The CDR3 covers 11 residues. This clonotype occurred a few times. Its antigen is not known. The 5'RACE template-switching step produced TCR cDNA and added a universal primer site and UMIs. A single record per CDR3 protein comes from TCRdb applying MiXCR to the 5' RACE reads. This table holds hundreds of thousands of distinct CDR3 sequences, 9% to 15% found once. The sequenced sample was PBMCs, obtained on the day of the yellow fever booster vaccination. This sequence was found in a man between 25 and 39 years old who received the YFV17D yellow fever vaccine. This chain uses TRBV12-3 or TRBV12-4 with TRBJ2-3; D call uncertain. CDR3 in amino acids: CASSDLDTQYF. Here the CDR3 DNA reads TGTGCCAGCAGCGACCTGGATACGCAGTATTTT.